This T cell receptor (beta chain) came from a study of blood T cell repertoires in COVID-19. Whole-study context: Some COVID-19 samples were acute and others convalescent; all came from the United States, Italy and Spain. The analysed material was cDNA or gDNA that came from T cells, B-cell-depleted T cells, or PBMCs.

Germline values: CDR1 SGHRS, CDR2 YFSETQ. CDR3 length: 14 amino acids. With 5 bases removed from V and 5 bases from J, the gap between germline ends came to 16 bases. Seattle's cohort entered during active infection and was followed longitudinally. Libraries were prepared by immunoSEQ multiplex PCR; TCRdb keeps only in-frame clonotypes and omits some of them. Among a few hundred thousand clones listed, 82% were seen once. The genes are TRBV5-1 and TRBJ1-2; D perhaps matches TRBD1 (5 bases). The origin of this receptor is a woman of 80 years or more with COVID-19, enrolled during active disease. The sample consisted of peripheral blood. CDR3 DNA sequence: TGCGCCAGCAGTTATATCCCGGGGGAGTATGGCTACACCTTC. It codes for CASSYIPGEYGYTF.